These 8 T cell receptor beta chains originate from one sample sequenced in a study of T-cell memory formation after mild COVID-19. One entry per CDR3 protein results from TCRdb running MiXCR on the 5' RACE reads. This sample has about 470,000 distinct CDR3 sequences, with about 23% found just once. The sample taken for sequencing was PBMCs or a T cell subset sorted from them (not recorded which). Receptors originate from an adult woman who had mild COVID-19 (a few samples of this study predate the infection). Cell type and time point are not known.

This clonotype appeared a few times. The chain links TRBV7-9 to TRBJ2-1; D not certain. Trimming took 5 bases from V and 3 from J, leaving 11 bases between them. This CDR3 is built from 14 residues. Germline V gene data show CDR1 as SEHNR and CDR2 as FQNEAQ (reference sequence). CDR3 amino acids: CASSRDTGYNEQFF. For the CDR3, the DNA is TGTGCCAGCAGCCGAGACACCGGCTACAATGAGCAGTTCTTC.

The J gene is TRBJ1-3, the V gene TRBV18; D is unresolved. Germline CDR1 and CDR2: KGHSH and LQKENI. The CDR3 is 17 amino acids. Trimming removed 0 bases at V and 0 bases at J, with 12 bases between. CDR3 sequence reads: CASSPPPWGISGNTIYF. CDR3 coding DNA: TGTGCCAGCTCACCACCGCCGTGGGGAATCTCTGGAAACACCATATATTTT.

There are a few counts of this clonotype. The CDR3 sequence is CASIPAGMTPGELFF. The CDR3 nucleotides read TGTGCCAGCATCCCGGCGGGGATGACGCCCGGGGAGCTGTTTTTT. This chain connects TRBV5-6 to TRBJ2-2, with a possible D match to TRBD2 (6 bases). Germline V gene lookup returns CDR1 SGHDT and CDR2 YYEEEE. The CDR3 runs 15 residues. Trimming removed 6 bases from V and 6 bases from J, with 18 bases in between.

The CDR3 coding sequence is TGTGCCAGCAAAGTCTACAGCGGGAGTCTCTACGAGCAGTACTTC. Its translation: CASKVYSGSLYEQYF. The V call is TRBV27, the J call TRBJ2-7; 8 positions match TRBD2. This CDR3 is 15 amino acids long. Germline V gene sequence: CDR1 MNHEY, CDR2 SMNVEV (reference sequence). With 7 bases clipped from V and 3 bases from J, the junction kept 11 bases outside the gene matches.

The chain recombines TRBV11-3 with TRBJ2-4; a weak D match, TRBD1 (6 bases). CDR1 is SGHNT and CDR2 is YENEEA in the germline V gene. Trimming removed 4 bases at V and 3 bases at J, with 16 bases between. This CDR3 has 16 residues. The CDR3 spells CASSSLLGADKNIQYF. The CDR3 DNA reads TGTGCCAGCAGCTCTCTATTGGGGGCTGACAAAAACATTCAGTACTTC.

The chain recombines TRBV5-1 with TRBJ1-2; D is uncertain. The V gene lost 0 bases and the J gene lost 2 bases, with 5 bases spanning the gap. The germline V gene has CDR1 SGHRS and CDR2 YFSETQ. This CDR3 is built from 13 residues. The DNA for the CDR3 is TGCGCCAGCAGCTTGGGATGGAACTATGGCTACACCTTC. It codes for CASSLGWNYGYTF.

A few counts support this clonotype. This rearrangement joins TRBV4-1 to TRBJ2-3; 9 bases agree with TRBD2. Trimming cost V 0 bases and J 2 bases; bases outside gene matches: 3. Germline assignment: CDR1 MGHRA and CDR2 YSYEKL. CDR3 size: 16 residues. CDR3 loop: CASSQDPSGDTDTQYF. Written as DNA, the CDR3 is TGCGCCAGCAGCCAAGATCCTAGCGGGGACACAGATACGCAGTATTTT.

This chain connects TRBV3-1 to TRBJ2-3; the D is unclear. The CDR3 runs 13 residues. CDR1 and CDR2 (germline): LGHDT, YNNKEL (reference sequence). Trimming left V 0 bases short and J 5 bases short, with 6 bases between. The CDR3 DNA reads TGTGCCAGCAGCCAAGAGCTAGGAGATACGCAGTATTTT. Its translation is CASSQELGDTQYF.